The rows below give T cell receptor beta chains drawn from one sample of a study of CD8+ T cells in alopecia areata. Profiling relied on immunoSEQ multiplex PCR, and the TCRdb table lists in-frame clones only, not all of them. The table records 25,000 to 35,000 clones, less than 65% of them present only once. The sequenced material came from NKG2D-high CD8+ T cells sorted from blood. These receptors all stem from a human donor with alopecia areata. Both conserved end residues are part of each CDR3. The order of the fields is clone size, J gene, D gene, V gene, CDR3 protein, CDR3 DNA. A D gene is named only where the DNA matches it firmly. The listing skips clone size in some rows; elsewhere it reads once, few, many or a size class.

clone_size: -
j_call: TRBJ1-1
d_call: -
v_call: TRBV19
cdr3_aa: CASSISSTGSTEAFF
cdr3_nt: TGTGCCAGTAGTATCAGCAGTACGGGAAGCACTGAAGCTTTCTTT

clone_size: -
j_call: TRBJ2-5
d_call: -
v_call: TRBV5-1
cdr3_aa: CASSLGVVGRGETQYF
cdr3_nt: TGCGCCAGCAGCTTGGGGGTAGTGGGGAGAGGAGAGACCCAGTACTTC

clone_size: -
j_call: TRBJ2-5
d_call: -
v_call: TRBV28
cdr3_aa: CATLGLTDEQYF
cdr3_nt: TGTGCCACCCTAGGACTGACGGATGAGCAGTACTTC

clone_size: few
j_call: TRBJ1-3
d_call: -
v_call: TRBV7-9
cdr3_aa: CASSLDTGISGNTIYF
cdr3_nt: TGTGCCAGCAGCTTAGACACAGGGATCTCCGGAAACACCATATATTTT

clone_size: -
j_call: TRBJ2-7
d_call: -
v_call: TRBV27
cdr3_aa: CASSKTGYEQYF
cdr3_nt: TGTGCCAGCAGCAAGACAGGTTACGAGCAGTACTTC

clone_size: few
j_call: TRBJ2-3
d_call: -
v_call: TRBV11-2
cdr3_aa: CAVRAASTDTQYF
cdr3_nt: TGTGCCGTGCGGGCGGCTAGCACAGATACGCAGTATTTT

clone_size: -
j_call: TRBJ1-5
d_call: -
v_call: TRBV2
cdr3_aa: CASNGAVYQPQHF
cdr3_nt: TGTGCCAGCAATGGGGCTGTCTATCAGCCCCAGCATTTT

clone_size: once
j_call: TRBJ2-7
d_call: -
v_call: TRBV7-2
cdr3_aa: CASSSGLRTYEQYF
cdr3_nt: TGTGCCAGCAGCTCCGGACTTAGGACCTACGAGCAGTACTTC

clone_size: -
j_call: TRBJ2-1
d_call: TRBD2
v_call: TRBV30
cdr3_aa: CAWSVGAGVNEQFF
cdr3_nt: TGTGCCTGGAGTGTAGGAGCGGGAGTTAATGAGCAGTTCTTC

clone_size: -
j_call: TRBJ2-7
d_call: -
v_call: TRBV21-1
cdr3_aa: CAILCGGAYEQYF
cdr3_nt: TGTGCCATCCTATGCGGGGGGGCCTACGAGCAGTACTTC

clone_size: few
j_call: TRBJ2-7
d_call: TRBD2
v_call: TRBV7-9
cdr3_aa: CASSPRGTSSLYEQYF
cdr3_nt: TGTGCCAGCAGCCCGCGGGGGACTAGCAGTCTCTACGAGCAGTACTTC

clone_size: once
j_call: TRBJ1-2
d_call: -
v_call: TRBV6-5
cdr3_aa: CASSFGTVNYGYTF
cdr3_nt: TGTGCCAGCAGCTTTGGGACGGTGAACTATGGCTACACCTTC

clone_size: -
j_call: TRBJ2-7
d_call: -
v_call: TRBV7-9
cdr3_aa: CASSPEGQPYEQYF
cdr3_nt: TGTGCCAGCAGCCCGGAGGGACAGCCCTACGAGCAGTACTTC

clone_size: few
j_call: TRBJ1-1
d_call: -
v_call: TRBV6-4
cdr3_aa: CASSDGGGTEAFF
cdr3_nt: TGTGCCAGCAGTGACGGTGGGGGCACTGAAGCTTTCTTT

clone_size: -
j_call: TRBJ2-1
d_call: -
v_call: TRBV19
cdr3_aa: CASSLTGSYNEQFF
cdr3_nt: TGTGCCAGTAGCCTGACAGGCTCCTACAATGAGCAGTTCTTC

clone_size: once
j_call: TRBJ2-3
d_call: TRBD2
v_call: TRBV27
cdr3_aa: CASSLGTSGKAQYF
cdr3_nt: TGTGCCAGCAGTTTGGGGACTAGCGGGAAGGCGCAGTATTTT

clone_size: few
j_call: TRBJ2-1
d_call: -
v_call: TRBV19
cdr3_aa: CASSIVGQPIYNEQFF
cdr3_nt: TGTGCCAGTAGTATAGTCGGGCAGCCAATCTACAATGAGCAGTTCTTC

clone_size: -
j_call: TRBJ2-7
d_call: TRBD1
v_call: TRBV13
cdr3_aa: CASSLAGGEQYF
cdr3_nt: TGTGCCAGCAGCTTAGCAGGGGGCGAGCAGTACTTC

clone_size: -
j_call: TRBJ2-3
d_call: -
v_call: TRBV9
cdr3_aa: CASSGGLDTQYF
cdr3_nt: TGTGCCAGCAGCGGGGGTTTGGATACGCAGTATTTT

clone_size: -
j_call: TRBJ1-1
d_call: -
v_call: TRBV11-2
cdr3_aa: CASSLSTEAFF
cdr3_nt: TGTGCCAGCAGCTTATCCACTGAAGCTTTCTTT

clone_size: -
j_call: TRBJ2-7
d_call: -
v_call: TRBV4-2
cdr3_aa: CASSQDRAGNSYEQYF
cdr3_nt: TGTGCCAGCAGCCAAGATAGGGCAGGGAACTCCTACGAGCAGTACTTC

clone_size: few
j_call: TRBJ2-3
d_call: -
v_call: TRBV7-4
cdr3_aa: CASSLASWRTDTQYF
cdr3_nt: TGTGCCAGCAGCTTAGCGTCCTGGCGGACAGATACGCAGTATTTT

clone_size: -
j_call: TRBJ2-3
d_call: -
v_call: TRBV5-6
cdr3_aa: CASSFTVTDTQYF
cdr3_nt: TGTGCCAGCAGCTTTACAGTCACAGATACGCAGTATTTT

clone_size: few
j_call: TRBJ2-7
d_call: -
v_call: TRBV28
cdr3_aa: CASSSPLTSSYEQYF
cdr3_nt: TGTGCCAGCAGTTCCCCCCTGACCTCCTCCTACGAGCAGTACTTC

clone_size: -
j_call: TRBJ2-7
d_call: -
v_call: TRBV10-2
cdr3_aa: CASSEGWTYEQYF
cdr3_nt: TGCGCCAGCAGTGAGGGGTGGACCTACGAGCAGTACTTC

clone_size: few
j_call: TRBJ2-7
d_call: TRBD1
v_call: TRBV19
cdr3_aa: CASRQGVSYEQYF
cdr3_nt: TGTGCCAGTCGACAGGGAGTTTCGTACGAGCAGTACTTC

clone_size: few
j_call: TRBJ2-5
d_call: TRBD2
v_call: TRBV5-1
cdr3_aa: CASSGGLAGETQYF
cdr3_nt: TGCGCCAGCAGCGGGGGACTAGCGGGGGAGACCCAGTACTTC